The subject of this entry is one T cell receptor beta chain. No antigen is known for it. These data belong to a study of cytomegalovirus exposure and HLA in healthy donors. Use of 60 Vbeta and 13 Jbeta primers characterized the PCR. The repertoire was sequenced with immunoSEQ multiplex PCR; TCRdb's copy has only in-frame clones and lacks some. The profile shows some 190,000 clones, about 76% of them singletons. Study-wide findings and caveats: Roughly uniform sequencing depth across donors was assumed, possibly incorrectly. Confirmation in vitro established that a few CMV-associated chains were specific for CMV antigens. Reportedly, diagnosis of cytomegalovirus status by the classifier showed high specificity and sensitivity.

The origin of this receptor is a woman in her forties or fifties in good health and CMV-seronegative. Sequenced material: PBMCs.

The CDR3 spells CASTLGAVTDTQYF. The CDR3 DNA is TGTGCCAGCACCCTTGGGGCTGTCACAGATACGCAGTATTTT. The V gene is TRBV5-6, the J gene TRBJ2-3; TRBD1 might be the D (5 bases). CDR1 is SGHDT, CDR2 YYEEEE, per germline. The CDR3 spans 14 residues. Between the trimmed V and J ends, which lost 6 bases and 2 bases, there was a span of 13 bases.